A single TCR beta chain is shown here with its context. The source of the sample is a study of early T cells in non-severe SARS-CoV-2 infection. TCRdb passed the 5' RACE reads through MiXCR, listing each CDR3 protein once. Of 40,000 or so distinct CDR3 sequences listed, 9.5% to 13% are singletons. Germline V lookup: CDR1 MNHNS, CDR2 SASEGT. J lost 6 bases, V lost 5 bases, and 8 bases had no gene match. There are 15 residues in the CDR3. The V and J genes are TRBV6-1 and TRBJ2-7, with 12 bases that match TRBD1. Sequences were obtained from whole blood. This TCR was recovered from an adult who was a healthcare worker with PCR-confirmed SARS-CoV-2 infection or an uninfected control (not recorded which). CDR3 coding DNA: TGTGCCAGCAGTAAGGGACAGGGGGCTGCCGCCGAGCAGTACTTC. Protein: CASSKGQGAAAEQYF.